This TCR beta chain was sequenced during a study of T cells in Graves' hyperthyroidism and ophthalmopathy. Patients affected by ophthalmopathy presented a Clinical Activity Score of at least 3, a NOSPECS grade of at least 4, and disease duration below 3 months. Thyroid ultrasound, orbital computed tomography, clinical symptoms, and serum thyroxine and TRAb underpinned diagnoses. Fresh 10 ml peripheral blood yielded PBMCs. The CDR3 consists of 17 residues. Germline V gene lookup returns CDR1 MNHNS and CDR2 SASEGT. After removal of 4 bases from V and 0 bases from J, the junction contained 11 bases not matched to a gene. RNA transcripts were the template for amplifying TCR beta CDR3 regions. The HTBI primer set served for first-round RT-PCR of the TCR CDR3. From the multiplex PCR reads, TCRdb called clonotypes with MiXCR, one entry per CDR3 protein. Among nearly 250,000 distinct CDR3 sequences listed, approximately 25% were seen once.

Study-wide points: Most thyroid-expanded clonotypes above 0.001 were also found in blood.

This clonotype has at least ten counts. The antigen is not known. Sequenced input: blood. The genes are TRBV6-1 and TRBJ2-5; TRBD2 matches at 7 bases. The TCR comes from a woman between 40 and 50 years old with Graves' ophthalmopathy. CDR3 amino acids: CASSGGGASGHQETQYF. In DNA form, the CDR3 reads TGTGCCAGCAGTGGGGGTGGGGCTAGCGGACACCAAGAGACCCAGTACTTC.